This TCR beta chain was recorded in a study of OX40 agonist ivuxolimab in advanced cancers. Looking at the study overall: Of the participants, 40% had some prior anti-PD-1, anti-PD-L1 or anti-CTLA-4 therapy, which was allowed.

Researchers took blood at baseline, on cycle 4 day 1, and on cycle 7 day 1. Here immunoSEQ multiplex PCR was the method, and the copy in TCRdb shows in-frame clones only, minus some. The sample has around 65,000 clones; roughly 90% are singletons. CDR3 length: 14 amino acids. J was trimmed by 4 bases and V by 5 bases; bases with no gene match: 4. The V gene's germline CDR1 is SGHNT and CDR2 YYREEE (reference sequence). Note on this clone: Antigen specificity is unknown.

Study-level findings and limits: The expanded peripheral T cells' antigen specificity was not determined.

The rearrangement uses TRBV5-4 and TRBJ2-3, with 10 bases that match TRBD1. The specimen was CD4+ or CD8+ T cells sorted from blood, collected in a trial of the OX40 agonist ivuxolimab. The TCR originated in an adult with an advanced solid tumor such as melanoma, head and neck, liver or kidney cancer. This chain's CDR3 is CASSQTGGADTQYF. DNA for the CDR3: TGTGCCAGCAGTCAGACAGGGGGCGCAGATACGCAGTATTTT.